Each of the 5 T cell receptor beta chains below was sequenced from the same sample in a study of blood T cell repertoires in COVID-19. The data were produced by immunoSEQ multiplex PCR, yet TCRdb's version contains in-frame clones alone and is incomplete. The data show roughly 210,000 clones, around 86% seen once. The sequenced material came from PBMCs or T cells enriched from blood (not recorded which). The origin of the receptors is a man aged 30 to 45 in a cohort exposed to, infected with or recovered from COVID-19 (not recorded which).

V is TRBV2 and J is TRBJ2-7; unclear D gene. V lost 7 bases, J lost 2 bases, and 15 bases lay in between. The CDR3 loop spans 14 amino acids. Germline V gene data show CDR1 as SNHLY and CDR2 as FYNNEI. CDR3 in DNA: TGTGCCAGCACCGGCGGAATCCCCCCCTACGAGCAGTACTTC. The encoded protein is CASTGGIPPYEQYF.

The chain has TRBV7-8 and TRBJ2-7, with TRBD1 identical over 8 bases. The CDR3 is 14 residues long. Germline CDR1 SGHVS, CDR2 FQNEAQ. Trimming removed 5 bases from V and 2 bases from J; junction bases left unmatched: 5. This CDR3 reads CASSQQQGAYEQYF. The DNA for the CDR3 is TGTGCCAGCAGCCAACAACAGGGGGCCTACGAGCAGTACTTC.

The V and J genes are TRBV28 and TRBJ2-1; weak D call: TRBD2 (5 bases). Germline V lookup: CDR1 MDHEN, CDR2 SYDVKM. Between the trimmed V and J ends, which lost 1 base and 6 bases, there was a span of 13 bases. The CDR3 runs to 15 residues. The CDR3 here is CASSLSRLAVNEQFF. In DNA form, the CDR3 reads TGTGCCAGCAGTTTATCGAGGCTAGCCGTCAATGAGCAGTTCTTC.

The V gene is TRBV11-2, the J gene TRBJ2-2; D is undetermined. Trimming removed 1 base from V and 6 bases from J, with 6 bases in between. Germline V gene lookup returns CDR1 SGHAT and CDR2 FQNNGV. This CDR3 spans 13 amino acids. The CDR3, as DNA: TGTGCCAGCAGCTTAGTGGCATCCGGGGAGCTGTTTTTT. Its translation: CASSLVASGELFF.

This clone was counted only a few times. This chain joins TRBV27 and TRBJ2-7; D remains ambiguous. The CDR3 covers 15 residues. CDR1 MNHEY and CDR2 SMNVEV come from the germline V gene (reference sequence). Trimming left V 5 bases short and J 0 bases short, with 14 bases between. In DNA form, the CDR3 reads TGTGCCAGCAGTCCTACTTTTAGTAGCTCCTACGAGCAGTACTTC. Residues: CASSPTFSSSYEQYF.